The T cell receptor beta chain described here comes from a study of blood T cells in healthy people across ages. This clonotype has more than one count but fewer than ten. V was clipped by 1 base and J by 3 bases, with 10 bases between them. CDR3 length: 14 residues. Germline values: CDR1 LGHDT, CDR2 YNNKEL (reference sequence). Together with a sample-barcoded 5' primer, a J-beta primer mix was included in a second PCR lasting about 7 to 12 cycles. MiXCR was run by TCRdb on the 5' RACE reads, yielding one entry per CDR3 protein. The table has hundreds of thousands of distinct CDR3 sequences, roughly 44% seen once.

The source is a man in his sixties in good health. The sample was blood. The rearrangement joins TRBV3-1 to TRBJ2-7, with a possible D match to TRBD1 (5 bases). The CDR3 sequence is CASSQGQSHYEQYF. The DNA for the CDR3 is TGTGCCAGCAGCCAAGGACAGTCCCACTACGAGCAGTACTTC.